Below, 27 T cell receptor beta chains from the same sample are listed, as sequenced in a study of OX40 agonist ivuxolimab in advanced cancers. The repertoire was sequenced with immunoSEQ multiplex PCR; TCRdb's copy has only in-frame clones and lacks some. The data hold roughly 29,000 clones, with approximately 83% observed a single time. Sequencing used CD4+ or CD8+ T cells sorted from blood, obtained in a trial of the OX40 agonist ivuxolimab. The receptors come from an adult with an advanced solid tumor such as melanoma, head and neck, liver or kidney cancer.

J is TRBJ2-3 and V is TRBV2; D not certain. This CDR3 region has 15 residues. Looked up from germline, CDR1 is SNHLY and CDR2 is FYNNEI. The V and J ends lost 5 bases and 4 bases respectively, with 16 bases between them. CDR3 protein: CASSLRPVPPDTQYF. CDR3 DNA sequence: TGTGCCAGCAGTCTCCGACCCGTCCCGCCAGATACGCAGTATTTT.

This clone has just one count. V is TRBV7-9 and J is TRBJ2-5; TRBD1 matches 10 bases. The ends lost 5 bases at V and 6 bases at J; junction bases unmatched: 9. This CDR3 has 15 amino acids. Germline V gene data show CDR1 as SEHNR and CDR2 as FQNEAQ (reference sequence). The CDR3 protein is CASSHGTGVLKTQYF. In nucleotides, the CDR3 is TGTGCCAGCAGCCACGGGACAGGGGTTTTGAAGACCCAGTACTTC.

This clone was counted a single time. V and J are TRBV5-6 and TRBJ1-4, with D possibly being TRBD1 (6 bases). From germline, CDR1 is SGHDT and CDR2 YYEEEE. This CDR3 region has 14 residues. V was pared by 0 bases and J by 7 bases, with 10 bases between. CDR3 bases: TGTGCCAGCAGCTTGGACAGGGAGTTTGAAAAACTGTTTTTT. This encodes CASSLDREFEKLFF.

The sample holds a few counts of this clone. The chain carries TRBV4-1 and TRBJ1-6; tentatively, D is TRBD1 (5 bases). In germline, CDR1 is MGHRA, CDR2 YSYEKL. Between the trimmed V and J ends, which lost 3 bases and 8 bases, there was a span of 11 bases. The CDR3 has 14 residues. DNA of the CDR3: TGCGCCAGCAGCCAGTTCGACAGTGATTCACCCCTCCACTTT. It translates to CASSQFDSDSPLHF.

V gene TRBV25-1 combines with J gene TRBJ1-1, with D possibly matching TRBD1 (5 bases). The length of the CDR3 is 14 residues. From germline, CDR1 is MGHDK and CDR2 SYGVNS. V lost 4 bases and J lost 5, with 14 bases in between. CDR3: CASSARGGATEAFF. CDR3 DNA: TGTGCCAGCAGTGCCCGGGGGGGAGCGACTGAAGCTTTCTTT. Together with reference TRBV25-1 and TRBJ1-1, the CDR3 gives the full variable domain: EADIYQTPRYLVIGTGKKITLECSQTMGHDKMYWYQQDPGMELHLIHYSYGVNSTEKGDLSSESTVSRIRTEHFPLTLESARPSHTSQYLCASSARGGATEAFFGQGTRLTVV.

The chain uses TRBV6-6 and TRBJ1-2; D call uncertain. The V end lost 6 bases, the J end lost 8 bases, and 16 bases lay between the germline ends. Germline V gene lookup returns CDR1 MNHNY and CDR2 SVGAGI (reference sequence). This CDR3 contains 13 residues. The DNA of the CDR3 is TGTGCCAGCAGCCCCGGGCCCCCGGAGGGCTACACCTTC. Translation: CASSPGPPEGYTF.

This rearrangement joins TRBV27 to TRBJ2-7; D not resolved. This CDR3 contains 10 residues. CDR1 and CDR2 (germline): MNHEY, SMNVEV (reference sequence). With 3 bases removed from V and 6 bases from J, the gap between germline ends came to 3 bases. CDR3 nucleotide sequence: TGTGCCAGCAGTTTGAGCGAGCAGTACTTC. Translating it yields CASSLSEQYF.

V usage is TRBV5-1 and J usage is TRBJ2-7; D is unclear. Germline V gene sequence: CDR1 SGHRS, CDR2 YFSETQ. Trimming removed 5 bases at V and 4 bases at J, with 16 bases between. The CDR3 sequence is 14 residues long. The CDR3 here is CASSYSTPIYEQYF. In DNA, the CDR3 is TGCGCCAGCAGTTACTCTACCCCCATTTACGAGCAGTACTTC.

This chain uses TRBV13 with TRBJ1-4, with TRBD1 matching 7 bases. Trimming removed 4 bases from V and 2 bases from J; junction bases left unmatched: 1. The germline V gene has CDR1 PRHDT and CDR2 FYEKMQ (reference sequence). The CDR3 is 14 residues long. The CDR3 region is CASSSRGTNEKLFF. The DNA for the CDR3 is TGTGCCAGCAGCTCCAGGGGGACTAATGAAAAACTGTTTTTT.

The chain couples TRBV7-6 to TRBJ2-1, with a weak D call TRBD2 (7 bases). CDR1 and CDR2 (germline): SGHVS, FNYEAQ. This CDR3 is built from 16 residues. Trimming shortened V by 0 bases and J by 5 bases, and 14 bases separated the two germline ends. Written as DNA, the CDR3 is TGTGCCAGCAGCTTAGCGAAGGGGGGGGCAAACAATGAGCAGTTCTTC. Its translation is CASSLAKGGANNEQFF.

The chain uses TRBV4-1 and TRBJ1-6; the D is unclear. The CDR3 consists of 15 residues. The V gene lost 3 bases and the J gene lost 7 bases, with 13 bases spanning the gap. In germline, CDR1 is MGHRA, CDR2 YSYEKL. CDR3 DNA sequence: TGCGCCAGCAGCCAGGAGGCAGTCGTCAATTCACCCCTCCACTTT. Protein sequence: CASSQEAVVNSPLHF.

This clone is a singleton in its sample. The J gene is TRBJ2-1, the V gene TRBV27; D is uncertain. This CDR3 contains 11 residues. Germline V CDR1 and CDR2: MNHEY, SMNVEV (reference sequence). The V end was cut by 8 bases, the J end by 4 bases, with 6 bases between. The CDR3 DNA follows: TGTGCCAGCCTTAAATACAATGAGCAGTTCTTC. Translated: CASLKYNEQFF.

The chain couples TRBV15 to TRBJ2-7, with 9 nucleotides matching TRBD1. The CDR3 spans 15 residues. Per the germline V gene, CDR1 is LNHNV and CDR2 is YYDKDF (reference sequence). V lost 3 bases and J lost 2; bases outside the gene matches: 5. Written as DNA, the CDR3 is TGTGCCACCAGCAGGCTCAGACAGGGGGCCTACGAGCAGTACTTC. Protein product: CATSRLRQGAYEQYF.

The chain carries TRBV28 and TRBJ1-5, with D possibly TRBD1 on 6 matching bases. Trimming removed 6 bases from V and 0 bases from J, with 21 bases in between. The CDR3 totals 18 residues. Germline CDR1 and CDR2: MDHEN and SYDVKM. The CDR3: CASRRDIGFSYSNQPQHF. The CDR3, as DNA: TGTGCCAGCAGGAGGGACATAGGGTTCAGTTATAGCAATCAGCCCCAGCATTTT.

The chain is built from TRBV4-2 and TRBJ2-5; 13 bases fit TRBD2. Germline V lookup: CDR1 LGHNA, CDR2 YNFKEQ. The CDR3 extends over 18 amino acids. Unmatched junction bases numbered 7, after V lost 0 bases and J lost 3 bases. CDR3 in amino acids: CASSQDSTSGGAKETQYF. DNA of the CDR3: TGTGCCAGCAGCCAAGATTCTACTAGCGGGGGGGCAAAAGAGACCCAGTACTTC.

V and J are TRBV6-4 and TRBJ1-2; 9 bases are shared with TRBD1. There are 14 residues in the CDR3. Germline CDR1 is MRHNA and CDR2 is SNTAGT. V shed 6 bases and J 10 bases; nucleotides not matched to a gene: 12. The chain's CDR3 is CASSPGQGISDYTF. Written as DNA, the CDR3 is TGTGCCAGCAGCCCGGGACAGGGCATCTCCGACTACACCTTC.

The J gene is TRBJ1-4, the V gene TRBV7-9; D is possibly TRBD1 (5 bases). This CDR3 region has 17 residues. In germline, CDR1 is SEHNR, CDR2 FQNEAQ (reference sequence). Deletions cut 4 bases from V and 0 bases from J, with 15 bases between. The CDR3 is CASSSTEDYTTNEKLFF. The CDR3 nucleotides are TGTGCCAGCAGCTCGACAGAAGATTATACAACTAATGAAAAACTGTTTTTT. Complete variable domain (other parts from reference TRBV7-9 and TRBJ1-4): DTGVSQNPRHKITKRGQNVTFRCDPISEHNRLYWYRQTLGQGPEFLTYFQNEAQLEKSRLLSDRFSAERPKGSFSTLEIQRTEQGDSAMYLCASSSTEDYTTNEKLFFGSGTQLSVL.

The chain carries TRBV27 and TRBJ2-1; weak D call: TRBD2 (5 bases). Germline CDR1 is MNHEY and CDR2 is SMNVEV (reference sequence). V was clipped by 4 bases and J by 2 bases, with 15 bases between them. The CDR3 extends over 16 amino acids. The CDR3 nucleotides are TGTGCCAGCAGTTCCCGTCTAGCTGCAACCTACAATGAGCAGTTCTTC. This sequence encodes CASSSRLAATYNEQFF.

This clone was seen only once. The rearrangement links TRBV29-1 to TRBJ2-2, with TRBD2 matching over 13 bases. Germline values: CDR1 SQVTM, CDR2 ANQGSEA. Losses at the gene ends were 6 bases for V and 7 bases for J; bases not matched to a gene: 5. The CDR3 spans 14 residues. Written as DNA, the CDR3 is TGCAGCGTGGTGACTAGCGGGGGGATCGGGGAGCTGTTTTTT. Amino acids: CSVVTSGGIGELFF.

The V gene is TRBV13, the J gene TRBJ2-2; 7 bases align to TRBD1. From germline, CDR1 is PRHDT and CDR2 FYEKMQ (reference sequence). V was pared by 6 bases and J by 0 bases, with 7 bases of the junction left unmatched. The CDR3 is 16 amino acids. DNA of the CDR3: TGTGCCAGCAGGCCTAGGGACAGTCCGAACACCGGGGAGCTGTTTTTT. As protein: CASRPRDSPNTGELFF.

CDR3 DNA: TGTGCCAGCAGCTCTGCGCGGGGGGGTCACCCCACCGGGGAGCTGTTTTTT. Protein: CASSSARGGHPTGELFF. This chain connects TRBV7-6 to TRBJ2-2; 9 bases line up with TRBD2. V shed 4 bases, J shed 4 bases, and the junction held 10 bases outside the gene matches. Germline V lookup: CDR1 SGHVS, CDR2 FNYEAQ. This CDR3 spans 17 amino acids. Variable domain in full (rest from reference TRBV7-6 and TRBJ2-2): GAGVSQSPRYKVTKRGQDVALRCDPISGHVSLYWYRQALGQGPEFLTYFNYEAQQDKSGLPNDRFSAERPEGSISTLTIQRTEQRDSAMYRCASSSARGGHPTGELFFGEGSRLTVL.

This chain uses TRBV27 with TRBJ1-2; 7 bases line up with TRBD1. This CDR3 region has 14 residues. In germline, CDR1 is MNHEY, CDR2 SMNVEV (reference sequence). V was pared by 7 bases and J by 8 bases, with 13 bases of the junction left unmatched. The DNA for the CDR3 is TGTGCCAGCACCACAAAGGACAGGATTGGAGGCTACACCTTC. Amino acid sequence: CASTTKDRIGGYTF.

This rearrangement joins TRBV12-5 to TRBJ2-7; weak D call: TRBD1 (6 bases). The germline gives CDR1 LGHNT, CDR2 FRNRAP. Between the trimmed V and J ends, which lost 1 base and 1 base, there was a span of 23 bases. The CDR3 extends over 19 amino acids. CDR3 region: CASGLGDLGAGSRSYEQYF. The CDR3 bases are TGTGCTAGTGGTTTGGGTGATTTGGGGGCCGGGTCACGGTCCTACGAGCAGTACTTC.

This chain's CDR3 is CASSLARRTGRNDYGYTF. As DNA, the CDR3 is TGTGCCAGCAGCTTAGCCCGTCGGACAGGGCGGAATGACTATGGCTACACCTTC. This rearrangement joins TRBV13 to TRBJ1-2; TRBD1 aligns across 8 bases. The germline V gene encodes CDR1 PRHDT and CDR2 FYEKMQ (reference sequence). The CDR3 covers 18 residues. With V trimmed by 1 base and J by 3 bases, 13 bases remained unmatched.

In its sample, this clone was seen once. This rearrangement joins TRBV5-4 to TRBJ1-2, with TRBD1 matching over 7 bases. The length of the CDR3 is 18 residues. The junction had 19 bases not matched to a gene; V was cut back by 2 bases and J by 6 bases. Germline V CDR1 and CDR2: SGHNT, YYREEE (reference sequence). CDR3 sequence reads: CASSFRVYYGQARDGYTF. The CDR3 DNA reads TGTGCCAGCAGCTTTAGAGTTTACTATGGACAGGCCCGTGATGGCTACACCTTC.

CDR3 sequence: CASSVPRDSVTYEQYF. The CDR3 DNA reads TGTGCCAGCAGCGTGCCCCGGGACAGTGTTACCTACGAGCAGTACTTC. The chain has TRBV5-5 and TRBJ2-7; 7 bases are shared with TRBD1. CDR1 and CDR2 (germline): SGHKS, YYEKEE (reference sequence). There are 16 residues in the CDR3. V dropped 4 bases and J dropped 2; count of bases not matched to a gene: 12.

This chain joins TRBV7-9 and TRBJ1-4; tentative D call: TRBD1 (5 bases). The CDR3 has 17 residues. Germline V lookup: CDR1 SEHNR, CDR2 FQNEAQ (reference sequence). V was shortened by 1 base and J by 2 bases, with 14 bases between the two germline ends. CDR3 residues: CASSLGSRGVTNEKLFF. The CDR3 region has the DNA TGTGCCAGCAGCTTAGGATCTCGGGGGGTTACTAATGAAAAACTGTTTTTT.